These T cell receptor beta chains were read from a single sample in a study of cytotoxic CD8 clonotypes in ibrutinib-treated CLL. Profiling relied on immunoSEQ multiplex PCR, and the TCRdb table lists in-frame clones only, not all of them. Of tens of thousands of clones in the sample, around 73% were seen once. Sequencing used PBMCs, obtained after 12 months of ibrutinib treatment. Receptors were obtained from a human donor with chronic lymphocytic leukemia. Both conserved end residues are part of each CDR3. D genes are given only for firm matches.

>.|TRBV6-5|TRBJ1-2
CASSLWTAGGTF
>.|TRBV7-3|TRBJ1-2
CASSLGTPYGYTF
>.|TRBV21-1|TRBJ1-6
CASTTGQGNSPLHF
>.|TRBV5-1|TRBJ1-2
CASSIGPRGEHGYTF
>.|TRBV18|TRBJ1-1
CASSRMNTEAFF
>TRBD1|TRBV6-5|TRBJ1-5
CASSSGTADNQPQHF
>.|TRBV2|TRBJ1-1
CAIKSWGMNTEAFF
>TRBD2|TRBV30|TRBJ2-5
CAWNGGGIGETQYF
>.|TRBV7-7|TRBJ2-2
CASSRLDSSGELFF
>TRBD2|TRBV6-4|TRBJ2-5
CASSQDSAGGRETQYF
>TRBD1|TRBV28|TRBJ2-3
CASSSYGQGSDTQYF
>.|TRBV29-1|TRBJ2-2
CSVVRSPNTGELFF
>.|TRBV9|TRBJ2-2
CASSTLALFGELFF
>TRBD1|TRBV27|TRBJ1-6
CASRSNSRGLNSPLHF
>TRBD2|TRBV6-5|TRBJ2-3
CASSYSSGVPTDTQYF
>.|TRBV5-1|TRBJ1-1
CASSLDHGDTEAFF
>.|TRBV11-2|TRBJ1-4
CASSLDLGASEKLFF
>.|TRBV7-9|TRBJ2-5
CASSFEGFTGRETQYF
>TRBD2|TRBV7-2|TRBJ2-5
CASSYGTSVSEETQYF
>.|TRBV27|TRBJ1-2
CASSLLHRSAHGYTF
>TRBD1|TRBV18|TRBJ2-7
CASSPPGQGVYEQYF
>.|TRBV6-5|TRBJ1-1
CASSSRTGNTEAFF
>.|TRBV6-1|TRBJ2-4
CASSEEVGWNIQYF
>.|TRBV30|TRBJ2-3
CAWTRQAGTQYF
>.|TRBV10-3|TRBJ1-3
CAISGGLGRSGNTIYF
>TRBD1|TRBV19|TRBJ1-5
CASSISYRGRNQPQHF
>.|TRBV7-8|TRBJ1-5
CASSRADPSNQPQHF
>.|TRBV6-6|TRBJ1-1
CASSRTVEVAFF
>TRBD2|TRBV7-8|TRBJ2-7
CASSLAEDLGGNEQYF
>.|TRBV27|TRBJ2-1
CASSLSWTAHNEQFF
>.|TRBV7-9|TRBJ2-7
CASSLPDPYEQYF
>.|TRBV4-1|TRBJ1-2
CASSPSWGAEGGYTF
>.|TRBV7-3|TRBJ2-3
CASSLGGPSTDTQYF
>.|TRBV5-1|TRBJ2-7
CASSPWDLGYEQYF
>.|TRBV6-6|TRBJ2-5
CASMAGNMETQYF
>.|TRBV6-4|TRBJ2-3
CASKDSTDTQYF
>TRBD1|TRBV5-4|TRBJ1-4
CASSVRGGGEKLFF
>.|TRBV6-6|TRBJ2-6
CASSLHSGANVLTF
>.|TRBV18|TRBJ1-1
CASSPGANTEAFF
>.|TRBV10-1|TRBJ2-2
CASSRSSAGELFF
>.|TRBV6-4|TRBJ1-2
CASSEPPGPYTF
>TRBD1|TRBV7-9|TRBJ2-3
CASSLGQGRTDTQYF
>.|TRBV7-3|TRBJ1-4
CASSLRGLATNEKLFF
>TRBD1|TRBV12-5|TRBJ2-7
CASGLVEGASYEQYF
>.|TRBV30|TRBJ1-6
CAWSPQTTNNSPLHF